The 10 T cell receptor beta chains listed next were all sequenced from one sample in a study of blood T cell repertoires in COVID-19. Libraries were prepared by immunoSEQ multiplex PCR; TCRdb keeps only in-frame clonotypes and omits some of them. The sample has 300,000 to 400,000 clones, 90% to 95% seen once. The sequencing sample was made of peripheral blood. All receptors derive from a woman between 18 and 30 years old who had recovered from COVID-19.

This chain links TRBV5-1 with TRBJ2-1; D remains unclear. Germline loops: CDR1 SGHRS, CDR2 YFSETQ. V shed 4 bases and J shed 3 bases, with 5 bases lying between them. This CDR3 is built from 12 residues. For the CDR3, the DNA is TGCGCCAGCAGCATTAACTACAATGAGCAGTTCTTC. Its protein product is CASSINYNEQFF.

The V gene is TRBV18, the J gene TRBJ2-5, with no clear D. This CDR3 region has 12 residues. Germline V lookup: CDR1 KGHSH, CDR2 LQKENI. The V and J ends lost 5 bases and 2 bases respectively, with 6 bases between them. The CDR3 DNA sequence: TGTGCCAGCTCAGGGCAGCAAGAGACCCAGTACTTC. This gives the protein CASSGQQETQYF.

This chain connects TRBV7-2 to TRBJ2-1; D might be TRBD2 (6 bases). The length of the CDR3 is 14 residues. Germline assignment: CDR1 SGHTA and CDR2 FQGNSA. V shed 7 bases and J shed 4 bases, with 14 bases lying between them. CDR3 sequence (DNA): TGTGCCAGCACTGGGGGACGGGAGTACAATGAGCAGTTCTTC. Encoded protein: CASTGGREYNEQFF.

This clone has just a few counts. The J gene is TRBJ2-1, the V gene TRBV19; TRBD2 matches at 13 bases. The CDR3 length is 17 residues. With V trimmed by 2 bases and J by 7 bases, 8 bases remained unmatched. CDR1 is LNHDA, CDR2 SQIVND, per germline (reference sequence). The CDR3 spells CASSISAGTSGTNEQFF. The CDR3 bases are TGTGCCAGTAGTATATCAGCCGGGACTAGCGGGACGAATGAGCAGTTCTTC.

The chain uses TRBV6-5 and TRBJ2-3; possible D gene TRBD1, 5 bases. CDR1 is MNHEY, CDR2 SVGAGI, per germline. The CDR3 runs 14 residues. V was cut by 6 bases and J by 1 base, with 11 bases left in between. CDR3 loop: CASRRRTRTDTQYF. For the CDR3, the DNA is TGTGCCAGCAGGAGACGGACACGCACAGATACGCAGTATTTT.

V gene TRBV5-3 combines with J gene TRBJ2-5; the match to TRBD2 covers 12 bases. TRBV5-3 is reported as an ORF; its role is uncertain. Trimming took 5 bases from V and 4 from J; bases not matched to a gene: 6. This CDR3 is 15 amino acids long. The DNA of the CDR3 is TGTGCCAGAAGGGGAGGACTAGCGGGAATAGAGACCCAGTACTTC. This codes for CARRGGLAGIETQYF.

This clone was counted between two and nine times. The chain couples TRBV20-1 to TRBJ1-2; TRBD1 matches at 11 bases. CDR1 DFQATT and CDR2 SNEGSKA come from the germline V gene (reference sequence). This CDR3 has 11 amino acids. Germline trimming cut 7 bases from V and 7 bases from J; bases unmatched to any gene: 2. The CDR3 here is CSGDRGAGYTF. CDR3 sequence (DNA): TGCAGTGGGGACAGGGGGGCTGGCTACACCTTC.

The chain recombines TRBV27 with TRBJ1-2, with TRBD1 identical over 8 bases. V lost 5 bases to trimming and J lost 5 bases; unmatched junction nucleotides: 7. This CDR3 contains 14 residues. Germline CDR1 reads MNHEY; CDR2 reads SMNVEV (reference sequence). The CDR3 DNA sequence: TGTGCCAGCAGTCCCCAGGGGGCAGGGTATGGCTACACCTTC. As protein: CASSPQGAGYGYTF.

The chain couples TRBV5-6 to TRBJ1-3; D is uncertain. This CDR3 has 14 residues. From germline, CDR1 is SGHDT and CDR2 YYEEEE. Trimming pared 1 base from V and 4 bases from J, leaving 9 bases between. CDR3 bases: TGTGCCAGCAGCTTGAGCACAGTCGGAAACACCATATATTTT. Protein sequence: CASSLSTVGNTIYF.

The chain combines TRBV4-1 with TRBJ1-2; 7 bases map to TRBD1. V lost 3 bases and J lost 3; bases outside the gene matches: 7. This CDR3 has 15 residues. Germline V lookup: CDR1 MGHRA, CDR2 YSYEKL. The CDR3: CASSHGHTGDYGYTF. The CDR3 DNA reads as TGCGCCAGCAGCCATGGACATACAGGGGACTATGGCTACACCTTC.